The table lists the clone carrying this T cell receptor (beta chain) with a count of one. The entry originates in a study of blood T cell repertoires in COVID-19. Study background: Italy, Spain and the United States were the sources of the convalescent and acute COVID-19 samples. PBMCs, B-cell-depleted T cells, or T cells were the source of the cDNA or gDNA that made up the material.

In the authors' methods: Researchers report that nucleated cell counts were estimated from reference gene primer amplification. Method: immunoSEQ multiplex PCR; TCRdb's copy keeps in-frame clones and lacks some. The V and J calls and clone size were taken over from that table, and D and trimming were inferred from the DNA. The sample carries 250,000 or so clones, just over 85% recorded once. Germline CDR1 and CDR2: MGHRA and YSYEKL. The CDR3 runs to 14 residues. V lost 4 bases to trimming and J lost 3 bases, with 12 bases between them. Sequencing was performed on peripheral blood. The receptor was isolated from a man at least 80 years old with acute or convalescent COVID-19. J is TRBJ1-2 and V is TRBV4-1, with a tentative D call TRBD1 (6 bases). The CDR3 sequence is CASSLGRGDYGYTF. Written as DNA, the CDR3 is TGCGCCAGCAGCCTCGGCAGGGGCGACTATGGCTACACCTTC.